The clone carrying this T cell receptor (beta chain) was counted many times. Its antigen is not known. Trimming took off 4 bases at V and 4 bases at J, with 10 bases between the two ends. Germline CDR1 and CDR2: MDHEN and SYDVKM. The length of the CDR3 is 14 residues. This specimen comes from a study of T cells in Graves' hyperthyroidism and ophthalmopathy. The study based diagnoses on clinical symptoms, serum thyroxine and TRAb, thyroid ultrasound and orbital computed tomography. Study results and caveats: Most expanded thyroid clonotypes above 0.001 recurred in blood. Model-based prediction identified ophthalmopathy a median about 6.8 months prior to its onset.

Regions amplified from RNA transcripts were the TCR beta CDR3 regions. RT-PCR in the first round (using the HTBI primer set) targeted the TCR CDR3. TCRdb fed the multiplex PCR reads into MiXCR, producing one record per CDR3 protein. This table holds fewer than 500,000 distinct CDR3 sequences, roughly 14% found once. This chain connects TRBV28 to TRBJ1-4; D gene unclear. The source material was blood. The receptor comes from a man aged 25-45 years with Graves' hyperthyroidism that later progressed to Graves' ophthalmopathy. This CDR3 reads CASSWGYRNEKLFF. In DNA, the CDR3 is TGTGCCAGCAGTTGGGGTTATCGTAATGAAAAACTGTTTTTT.